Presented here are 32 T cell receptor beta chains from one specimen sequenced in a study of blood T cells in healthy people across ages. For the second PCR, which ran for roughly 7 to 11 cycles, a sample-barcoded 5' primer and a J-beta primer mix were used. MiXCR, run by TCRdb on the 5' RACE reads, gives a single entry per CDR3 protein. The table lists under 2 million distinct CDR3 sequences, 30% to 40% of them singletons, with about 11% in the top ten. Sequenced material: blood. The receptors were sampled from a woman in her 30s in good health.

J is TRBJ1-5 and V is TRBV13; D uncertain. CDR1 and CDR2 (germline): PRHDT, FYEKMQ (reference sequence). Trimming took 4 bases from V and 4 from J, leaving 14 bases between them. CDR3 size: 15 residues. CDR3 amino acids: CASSSSVNSNQPQHF. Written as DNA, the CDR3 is TGTGCCAGCAGCTCAAGTGTTAACTCAAATCAGCCCCAGCATTTT.

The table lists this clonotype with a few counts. The CDR3 protein is CASSLDRENYEQYF. CDR3 coding DNA: TGCGCCAGCAGCTTAGACAGGGAGAACTACGAGCAGTACTTC. The rearrangement joins TRBV5-1 to TRBJ2-7; 7 nucleotides match TRBD1. CDR3 length: 14 residues. CDR1 is SGHRS and CDR2 is YFSETQ in the germline V gene. V lost 2 bases, J lost 3 bases, and 5 bases stayed unmatched. The variable domain in full, with the rest retrieved from reference TRBV5-1 and TRBJ2-7, is KAGVTQTPRYLIKTRGQQVTLSCSPISGHRSVSWYQQTPGQGLQFLFEYFSETQRNKGNFPGRFSGRQFSNSRSEMNVSTLELGDSALYLCASSLDRENYEQYFGPGTRLTVT.

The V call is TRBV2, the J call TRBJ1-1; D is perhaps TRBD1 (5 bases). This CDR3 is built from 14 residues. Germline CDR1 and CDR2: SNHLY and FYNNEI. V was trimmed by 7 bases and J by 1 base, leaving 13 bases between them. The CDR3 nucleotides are TGTGCCAGCAATCAGGGACGGTCGAACACTGAAGCTTTCTTT. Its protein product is CASNQGRSNTEAFF.

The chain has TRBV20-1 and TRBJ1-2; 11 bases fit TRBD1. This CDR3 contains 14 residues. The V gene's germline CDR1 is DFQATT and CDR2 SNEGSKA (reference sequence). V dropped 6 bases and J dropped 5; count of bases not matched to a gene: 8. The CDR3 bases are TGCAGTGCCCGTACCGGGACAGGGGGTTATGGCTACACCTTC. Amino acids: CSARTGTGGYGYTF.

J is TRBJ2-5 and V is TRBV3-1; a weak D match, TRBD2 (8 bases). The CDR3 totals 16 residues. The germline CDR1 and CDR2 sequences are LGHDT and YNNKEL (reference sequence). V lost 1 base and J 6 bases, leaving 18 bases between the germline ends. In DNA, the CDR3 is TGTGCCAGCAGCCAAGCTAGCGGGCCAGGGGGTAAGACCCAGTACTTC. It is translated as CASSQASGPGGKTQYF.

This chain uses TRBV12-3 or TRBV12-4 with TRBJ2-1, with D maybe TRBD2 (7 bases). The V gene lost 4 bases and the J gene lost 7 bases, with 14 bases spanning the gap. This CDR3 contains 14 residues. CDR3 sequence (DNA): TGTGCCAGCAGTTGGGGGGGGGCGGGGAATGAGCAGTTCTTC. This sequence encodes CASSWGGAGNEQFF.

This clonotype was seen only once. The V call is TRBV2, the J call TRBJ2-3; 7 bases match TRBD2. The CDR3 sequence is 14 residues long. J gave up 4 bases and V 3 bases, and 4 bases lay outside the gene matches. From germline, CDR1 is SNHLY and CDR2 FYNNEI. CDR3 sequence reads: CASSDRLASDTQYF. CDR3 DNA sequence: TGTGCCAGCAGTGATAGACTAGCATCAGATACGCAGTATTTT. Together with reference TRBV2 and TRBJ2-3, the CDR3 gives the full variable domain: EPEVTQTPSHQVTQMGQEVILRCVPISNHLYFYWYRQILGQKVEFLVSFYNNEISEKSEIFDDQFSVERPDGSNFTLKIRSTKLEDSAMYFCASSDRLASDTQYFGPGTRLTVL.

In nucleotides, the CDR3 is TGTGCCAGCAGCCAAGATCCCATCGGACTAGCGGGAGGGCCGAGGGGGACCCAGTACTTC. It translates to CASSQDPIGLAGGPRGTQYF. This chain links TRBV4-2 with TRBJ2-7; 15 bases line up with TRBD2. The last part of the DNA fits TRBJ2-5 better; the J call may be wrong. The CDR3 is 20 amino acids. Germline values: CDR1 LGHNA, CDR2 YNFKEQ.

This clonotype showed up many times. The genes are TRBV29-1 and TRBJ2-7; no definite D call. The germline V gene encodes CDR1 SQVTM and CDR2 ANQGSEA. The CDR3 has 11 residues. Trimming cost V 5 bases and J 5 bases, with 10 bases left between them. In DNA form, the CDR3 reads TGCAGCGTTAACTCAGGTCACGAGCAGTACTTC. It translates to CSVNSGHEQYF.

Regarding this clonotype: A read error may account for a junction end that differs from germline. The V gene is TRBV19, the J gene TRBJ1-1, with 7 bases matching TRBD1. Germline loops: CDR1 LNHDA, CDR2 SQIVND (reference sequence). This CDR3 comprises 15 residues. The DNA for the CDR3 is TGTACCAGTAGTTCCCGGACAGGTATGAACACTGAAGCTTTCTTT. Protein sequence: CTSSSRTGMNTEAFF.

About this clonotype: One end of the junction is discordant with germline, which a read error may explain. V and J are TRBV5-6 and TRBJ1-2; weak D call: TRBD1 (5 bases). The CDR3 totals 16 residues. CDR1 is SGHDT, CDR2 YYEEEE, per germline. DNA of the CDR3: TGTGCCAGCAGCTTGTCTCAGGGCGGGAAAAACTATGGCTACGCCTTC. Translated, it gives CASSLSQGGKNYGYAF. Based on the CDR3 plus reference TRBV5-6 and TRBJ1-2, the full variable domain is DAGVTQSPTHLIKTRGQQVTLRCSPKSGHDTVSWYQQALGQGPQFIFQYYEEEERQRGNFPDRFSGHQFPNYSSELNVNALLLGDSALYLCASSLSQGGKNYGYAFGSGTRLTVV.

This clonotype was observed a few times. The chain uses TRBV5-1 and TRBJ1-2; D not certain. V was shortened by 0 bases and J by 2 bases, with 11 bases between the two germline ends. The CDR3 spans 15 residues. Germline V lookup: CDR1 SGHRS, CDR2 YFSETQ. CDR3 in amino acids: CASSLGSRLNYGYTF. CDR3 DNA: TGCGCCAGCAGCTTGGGAAGCCGGTTGAACTATGGCTACACCTTC.

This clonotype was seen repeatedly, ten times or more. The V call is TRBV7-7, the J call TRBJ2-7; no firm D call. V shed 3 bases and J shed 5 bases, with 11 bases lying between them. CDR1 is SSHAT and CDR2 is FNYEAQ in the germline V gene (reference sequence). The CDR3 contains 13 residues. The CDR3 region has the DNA TGTGCCAGCAGCTTCAACCCTGGCGACGAGCAGTACTTC. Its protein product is CASSFNPGDEQYF.

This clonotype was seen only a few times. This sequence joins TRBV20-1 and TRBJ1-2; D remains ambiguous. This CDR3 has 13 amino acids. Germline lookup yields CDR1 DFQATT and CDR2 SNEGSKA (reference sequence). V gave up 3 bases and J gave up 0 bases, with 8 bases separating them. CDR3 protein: CSASDGSNYGYTF. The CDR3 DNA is TGCAGTGCTAGTGACGGTTCTAACTATGGCTACACCTTC.

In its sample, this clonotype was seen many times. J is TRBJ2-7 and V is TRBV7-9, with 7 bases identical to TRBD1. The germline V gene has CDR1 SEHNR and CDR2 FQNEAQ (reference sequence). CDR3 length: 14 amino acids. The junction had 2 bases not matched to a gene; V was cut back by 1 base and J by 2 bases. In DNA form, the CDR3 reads TGTGCCAGCAGCTTAGGGGACAGCCCCTACGAGCAGTACTTC. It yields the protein CASSLGDSPYEQYF.

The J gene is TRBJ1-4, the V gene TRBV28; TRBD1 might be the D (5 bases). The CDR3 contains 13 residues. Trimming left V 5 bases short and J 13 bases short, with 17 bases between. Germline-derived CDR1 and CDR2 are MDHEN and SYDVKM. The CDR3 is CASSPLRGRGLFF. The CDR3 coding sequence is TGTGCCAGCAGTCCTCTGAGGGGCAGAGGACTGTTTTTT.

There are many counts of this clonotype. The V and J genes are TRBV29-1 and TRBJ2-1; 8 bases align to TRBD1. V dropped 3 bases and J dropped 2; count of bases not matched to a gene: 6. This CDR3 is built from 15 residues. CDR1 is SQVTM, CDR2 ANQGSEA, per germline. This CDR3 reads CSVEGRGRTYNEQFF. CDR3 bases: TGCAGCGTTGAGGGCAGGGGGCGTACCTACAATGAGCAGTTCTTC.

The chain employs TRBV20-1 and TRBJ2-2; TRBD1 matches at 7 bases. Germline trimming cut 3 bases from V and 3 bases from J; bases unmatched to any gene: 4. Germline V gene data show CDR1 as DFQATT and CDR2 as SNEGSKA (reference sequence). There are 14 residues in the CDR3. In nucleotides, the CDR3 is TGCAGTGCTAGTCTAGGGGGCCACACCGGGGAGCTGTTTTTT. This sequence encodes CSASLGGHTGELFF.

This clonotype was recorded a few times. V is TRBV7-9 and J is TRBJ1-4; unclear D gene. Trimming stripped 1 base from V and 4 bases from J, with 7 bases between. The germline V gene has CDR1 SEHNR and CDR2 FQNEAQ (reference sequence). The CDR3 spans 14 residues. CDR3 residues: CASSLGEINEKLFF. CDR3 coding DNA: TGTGCCAGCAGCTTAGGAGAAATTAATGAAAAACTGTTTTTT.

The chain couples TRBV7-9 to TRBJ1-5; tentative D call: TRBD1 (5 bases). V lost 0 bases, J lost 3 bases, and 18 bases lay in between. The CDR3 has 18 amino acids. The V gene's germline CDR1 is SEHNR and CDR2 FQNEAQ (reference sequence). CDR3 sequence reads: CASSLAARGPGSNQPQHF. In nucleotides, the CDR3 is TGTGCCAGCAGCTTAGCTGCCCGGGGCCCTGGGTCCAATCAGCCCCAGCATTTT.

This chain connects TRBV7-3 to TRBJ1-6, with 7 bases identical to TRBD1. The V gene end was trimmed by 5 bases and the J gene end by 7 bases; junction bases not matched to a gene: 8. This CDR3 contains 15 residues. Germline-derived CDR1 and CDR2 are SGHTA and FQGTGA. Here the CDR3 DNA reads TGTGCCAGCAGCGTACAGGGGCTGTGGAATTCACCCCTCCACTTT. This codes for CASSVQGLWNSPLHF.

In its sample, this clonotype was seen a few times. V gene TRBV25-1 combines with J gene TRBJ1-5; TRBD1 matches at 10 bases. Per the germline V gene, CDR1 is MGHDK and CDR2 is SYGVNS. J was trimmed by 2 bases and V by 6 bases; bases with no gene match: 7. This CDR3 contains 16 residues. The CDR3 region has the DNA TGTGCCAGCAGCTCCGCAGGGACAGGGGGCAATCAGCCCCAGCATTTT. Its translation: CASSSAGTGGNQPQHF.

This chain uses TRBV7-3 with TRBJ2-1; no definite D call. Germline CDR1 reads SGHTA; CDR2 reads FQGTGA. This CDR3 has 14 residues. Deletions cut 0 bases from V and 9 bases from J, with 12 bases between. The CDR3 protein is CASSLTGTAPEQFF. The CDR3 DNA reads TGTGCCAGCAGCTTAACGGGCACCGCACCTGAGCAGTTCTTC.

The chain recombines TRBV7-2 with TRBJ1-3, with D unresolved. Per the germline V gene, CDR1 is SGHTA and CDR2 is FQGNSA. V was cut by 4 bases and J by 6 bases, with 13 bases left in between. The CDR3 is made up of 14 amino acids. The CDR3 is CASSSPDPLNTIYF. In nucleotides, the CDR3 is TGTGCCAGCAGCTCGCCAGACCCTCTAAACACCATATATTTT.

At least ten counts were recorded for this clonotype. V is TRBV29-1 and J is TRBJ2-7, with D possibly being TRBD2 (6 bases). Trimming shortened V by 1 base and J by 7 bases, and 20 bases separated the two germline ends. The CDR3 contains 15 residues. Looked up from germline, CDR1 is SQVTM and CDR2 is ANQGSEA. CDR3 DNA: TGCAGCGTTGAAGGAGGAGGGTCGGGTTTGCGGGAGCAGTACTTC. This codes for CSVEGGGSGLREQYF.

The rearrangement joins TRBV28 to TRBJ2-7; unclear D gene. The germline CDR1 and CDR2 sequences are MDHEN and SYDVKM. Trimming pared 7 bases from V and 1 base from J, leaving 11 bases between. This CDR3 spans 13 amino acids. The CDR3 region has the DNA TGTGCCAGCATAGAAGGACGATCCTACGAGCAGTACTTC. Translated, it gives CASIEGRSYEQYF.

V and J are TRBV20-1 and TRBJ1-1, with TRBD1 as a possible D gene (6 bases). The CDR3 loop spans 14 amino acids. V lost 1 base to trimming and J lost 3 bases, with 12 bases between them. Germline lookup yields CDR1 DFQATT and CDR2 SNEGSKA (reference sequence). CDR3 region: CSARGGASDTEAFF. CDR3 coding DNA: TGCAGTGCTAGAGGGGGGGCATCGGACACTGAAGCTTTCTTT.

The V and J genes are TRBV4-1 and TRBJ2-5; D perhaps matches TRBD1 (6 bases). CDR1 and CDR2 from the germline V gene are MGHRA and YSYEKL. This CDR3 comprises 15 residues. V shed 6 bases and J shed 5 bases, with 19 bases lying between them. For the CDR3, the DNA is TGCGCCAGCAGTATTCTACAGGCCCAGGGGGAGACCCAGTACTTC. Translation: CASSILQAQGETQYF.

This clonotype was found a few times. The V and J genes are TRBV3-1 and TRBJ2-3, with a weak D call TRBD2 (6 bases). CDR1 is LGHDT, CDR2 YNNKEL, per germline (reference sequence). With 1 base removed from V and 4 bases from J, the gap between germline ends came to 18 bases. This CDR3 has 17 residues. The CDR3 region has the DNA TGTGCCAGCAGCCAAGCTCCGGACTACGAAGCTTCAGATACGCAGTATTTT. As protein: CASSQAPDYEASDTQYF.

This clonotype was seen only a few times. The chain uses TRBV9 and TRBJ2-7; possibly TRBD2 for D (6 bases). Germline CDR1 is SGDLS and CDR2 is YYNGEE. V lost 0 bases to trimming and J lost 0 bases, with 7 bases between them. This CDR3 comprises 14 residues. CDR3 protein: CASSVEEGSYEQYF. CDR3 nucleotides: TGTGCCAGCAGCGTAGAGGAGGGCTCCTACGAGCAGTACTTC.

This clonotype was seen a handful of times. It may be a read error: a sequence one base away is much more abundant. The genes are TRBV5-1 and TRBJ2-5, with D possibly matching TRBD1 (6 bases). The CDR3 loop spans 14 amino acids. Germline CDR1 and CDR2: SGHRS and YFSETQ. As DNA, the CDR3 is TGCGCCAGCAGCTGGGGGACATCTCAAGAGGCCCAGTACTTC. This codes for CASSWGTSQEAQYF.

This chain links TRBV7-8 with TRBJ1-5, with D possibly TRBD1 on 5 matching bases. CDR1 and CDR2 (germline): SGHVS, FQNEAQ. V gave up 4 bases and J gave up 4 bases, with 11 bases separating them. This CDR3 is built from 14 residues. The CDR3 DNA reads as TGTGCCAGCAGCTCCCCAGGGCGGAATCAGCCCCAGCATTTT. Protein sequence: CASSSPGRNQPQHF.